Described below is a single T cell receptor beta chain sequence and its context. The specificity of this receptor is unknown. Base-call qualities are not available, and no considerably larger clone is one nucleotide away. The donors were healthy, HIV-negative adults with no recently reported acute infections or vaccinations. Only Caucasian adults living in Nashville, Tennessee, USA were represented among the donors. CD4+ T cells were enriched through magnetic negative selection, after which naive cells were positively selected on CD45RA and the remaining negative fraction served as the memory subset. Blood was collected by leukapheresis, and PBMCs were isolated by Ficoll-Histopaque density gradient centrifugation and then cryopreserved in liquid nitrogen vapor phase. Analytical flow cytometry was used to check the purity and quantity of each magnetically sorted T cell population. From each sorted fraction, genomic DNA was isolated and quantified by UV absorbance on a Nanodrop 2000c.

Using the deep immunoSEQ assay, TCR CDR3 regions were amplified from genomic DNA by multiplex PCR. For each cell subset, the extracted genomic DNA was distributed evenly across all wells of several immunoSEQ 96-well plates, and each plate served as one replicate. For sorted subsets, around 0.2 ug genomic DNA, equal to some 30,000 T cell genomes, was loaded into each replicate PCR. Purified libraries were measured with a Qubit 3.0 fluorometer, size-checked on a Bioanalyzer 2100, and measured again with the KAPA Library Quantification kit. Every immunoSEQ 96-well plate was sequenced on a separate single-read 150-cycle Illumina NextSeq 550 flow cell. The original methods were these. Because only junctional sequences without quality scores were contained in the immunoSEQ output, filtering matching that applied to full-length reads could not be performed. To assign V/J genes and CDR3, sequences were annotated against IMGT germline references using PyIR, a Python wrapper for IgBLAST v1.9. Reads with weak V/J assignments (E-value above 1e-6), missing CDR3, stop codons, out-of-frame junctions, or ambiguous translated residues were removed. V3J clonotypes were defined as sequences sharing the same inferred V gene, J gene, and CDR3 amino acid sequence. The percentage overlap between two repertoires was calculated by dividing the number of shared unique clonotypes by the size of the smaller repertoire. RTK rarefaction, the Chao1 estimator, and Recon v2.1 estimates of unobserved clonotypes were used to assess repertoire richness. Generation probabilities were computed with OLGA for all TCRbeta clonotypes obtained by the gDNA method from several donors. Sourced from immuneACCESS, this table was stored by TCRdb with only in-frame sequences that have V and J called. A share of the clones is absent; for the studies checked, an unresolved V gene accounts for under half, and the remainder has no known explanation. V, J and clone size are taken as reported in that table, and D and trimming were inferred from the DNA itself. The table for this sample lists around 1.6 million clones; 95% to 99% of them were counted only once. The biggest ten clones account for approximately 0.45% of the sample.

The data were taken from a study of shared clonotypes between healthy human individuals (dated by TCRdb to the early 2020s). Regarding the complete study: The cohort comprised a couple of women and three men aged 18 to 49 years. To increase sequencing depth and limit assay-specific biases, TCR repertoire library preparation and sequencing were carried out by different laboratories using diverse techniques. For each donor, CD4 naive and CD4 memory were each given three plates, CD8 naive was given two plates, and CD8 memory was given one plate. To estimate repertoire size and how much clonotype sharing occurs between individuals, the study deeply sequenced the blood TCR repertoires of 4 to 6 healthy adults. Per donor, leukapheresis produced somewhere between about 0.85 and 10 billion PBMCs.

V drops 5 bases and J drops 5 bases, leaving 13 bases in between. From the cysteine up to the phenylalanine, the CDR3 has a length of 14 residues. Only the CDR3 part of the read is kept: 42 bases, read in frame from the first base. The CDR1 and CDR2 encoded by the germline V gene are SGHRS and YFSETQ. Summary of the overall study and its limitations: Pairwise subsampling led to the expectation that sequencing depth would affect the degree of clonotype sharing among donors. The genetic and exposure-history diversity represented was limited by the small number of donors. Estimated clonotype richness was generally larger for naive than for memory subsets. Compared with non-shared clonotypes, the clonotypes found in all four sorted-subset donors had higher generation probabilities. Incomplete sequencing was indicated by rarefaction of sorted-subset datasets, despite the large sequencing depth. Across a handful of donors, roughly 5% of naive CD4, approximately 3.5% of naive CD8, roughly 2.3% of memory CD4, and over 0.35% of memory CD8 clonotypes were shared. Only blood was sampled, and tissue TCR repertoires likely differ from those in blood.

The rearranged chain carries TRBV5-1 and TRBJ2-2; possibly the D gene is TRBD2, per 6 matching bases. Sequencing input: naive CD4+ T cells sorted from blood. The cell subset or site label corresponds to: CD45RA+ positively selected. This receptor was obtained from a man aged 30 to 39 in good health. Here is the DNA: TGCGCCAGCAGGGTTCGGGGGTCTACCGGGGAGCTGTTTTTT. It codes for CASRVRGSTGELFF.